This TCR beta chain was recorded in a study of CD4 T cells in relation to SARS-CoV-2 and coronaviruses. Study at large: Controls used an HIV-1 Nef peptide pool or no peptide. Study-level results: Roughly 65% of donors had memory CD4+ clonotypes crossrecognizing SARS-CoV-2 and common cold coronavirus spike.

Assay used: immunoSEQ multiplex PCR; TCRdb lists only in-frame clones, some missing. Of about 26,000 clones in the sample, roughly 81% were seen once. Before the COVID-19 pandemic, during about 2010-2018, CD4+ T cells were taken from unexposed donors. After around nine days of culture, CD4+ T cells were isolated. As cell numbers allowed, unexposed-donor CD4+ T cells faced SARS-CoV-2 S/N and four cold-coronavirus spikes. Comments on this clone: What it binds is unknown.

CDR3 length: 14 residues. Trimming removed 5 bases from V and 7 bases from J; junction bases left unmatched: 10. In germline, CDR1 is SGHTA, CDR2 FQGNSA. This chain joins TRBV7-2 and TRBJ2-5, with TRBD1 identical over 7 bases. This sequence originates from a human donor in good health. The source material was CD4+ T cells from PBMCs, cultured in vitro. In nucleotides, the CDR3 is TGTGCCAGCAGCCCTCTTACAGGGGTAACGACCCAGTACTTC. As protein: CASSPLTGVTTQYF.